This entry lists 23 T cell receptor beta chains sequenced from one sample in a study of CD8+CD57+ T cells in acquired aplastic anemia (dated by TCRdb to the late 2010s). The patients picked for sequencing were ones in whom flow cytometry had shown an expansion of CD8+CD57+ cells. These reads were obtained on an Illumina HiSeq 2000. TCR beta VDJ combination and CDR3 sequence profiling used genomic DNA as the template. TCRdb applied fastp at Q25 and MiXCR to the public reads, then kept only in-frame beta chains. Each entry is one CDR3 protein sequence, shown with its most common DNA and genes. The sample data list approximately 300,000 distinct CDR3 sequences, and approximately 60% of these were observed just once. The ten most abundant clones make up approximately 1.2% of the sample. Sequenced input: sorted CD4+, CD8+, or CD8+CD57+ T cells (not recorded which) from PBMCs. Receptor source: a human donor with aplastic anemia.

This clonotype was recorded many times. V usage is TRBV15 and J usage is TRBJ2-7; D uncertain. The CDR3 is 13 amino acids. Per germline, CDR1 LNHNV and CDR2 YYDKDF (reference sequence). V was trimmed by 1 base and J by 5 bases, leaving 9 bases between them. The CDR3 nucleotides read TGTGCCACCAGCAGAGTTGGGGTCCACGAGCAGTACTTC. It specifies CATSRVGVHEQYF. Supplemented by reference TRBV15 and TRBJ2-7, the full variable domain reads DAMVIQNPRYQVTQFGKPVTLSCSQTLNHNVMYWYQQKSSQAPKLLFHYYDKDFNNEADTPDNFQSRRPNTSFCFLDIRSPGLGDTAMYLCATSRVGVHEQYFGPGTRLTVT.

CDR3 region: CSATGLAFAQYF. For the CDR3, the DNA is TGCAGTGCTACCGGACTAGCGTTCGCGCAGTATTTT. This chain uses TRBV20-1 with TRBJ2-3, with 9 bases that match TRBD2. This CDR3 spans 12 amino acids. CDR1 and CDR2 (germline): DFQATT, SNEGSKA (reference sequence). Trimming removed 4 bases from V and 10 bases from J; junction bases left unmatched: 6.

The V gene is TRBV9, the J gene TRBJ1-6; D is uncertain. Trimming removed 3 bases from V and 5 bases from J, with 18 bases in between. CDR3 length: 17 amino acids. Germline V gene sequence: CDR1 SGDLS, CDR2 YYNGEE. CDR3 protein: CASSGGLMSTDNSPLHF. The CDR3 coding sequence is TGTGCCAGCAGCGGTGGACTAATGAGCACAGATAATTCACCCCTCCACTTT.

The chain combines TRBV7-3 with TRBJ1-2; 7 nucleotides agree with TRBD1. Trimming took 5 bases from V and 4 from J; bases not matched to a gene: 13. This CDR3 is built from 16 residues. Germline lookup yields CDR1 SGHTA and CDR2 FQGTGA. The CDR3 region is CASSQGPGQWTYGYTF. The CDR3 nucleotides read TGTGCCAGCAGCCAGGGGCCGGGACAGTGGACCTATGGCTACACCTTC.

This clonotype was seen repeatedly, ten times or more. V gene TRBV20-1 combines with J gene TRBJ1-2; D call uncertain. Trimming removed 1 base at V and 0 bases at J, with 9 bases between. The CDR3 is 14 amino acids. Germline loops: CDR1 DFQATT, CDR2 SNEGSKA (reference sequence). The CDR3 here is CSARVRTPNYGYTF. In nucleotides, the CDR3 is TGCAGTGCTAGAGTAAGAACTCCTAACTATGGCTACACCTTC.

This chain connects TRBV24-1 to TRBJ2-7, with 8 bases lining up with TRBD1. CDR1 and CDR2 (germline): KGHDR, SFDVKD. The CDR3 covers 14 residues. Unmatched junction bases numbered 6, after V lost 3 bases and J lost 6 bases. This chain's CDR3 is CATSDARTGFEQYF. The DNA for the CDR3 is TGTGCCACCAGTGATGCCAGGACAGGGTTCGAGCAGTACTTC.

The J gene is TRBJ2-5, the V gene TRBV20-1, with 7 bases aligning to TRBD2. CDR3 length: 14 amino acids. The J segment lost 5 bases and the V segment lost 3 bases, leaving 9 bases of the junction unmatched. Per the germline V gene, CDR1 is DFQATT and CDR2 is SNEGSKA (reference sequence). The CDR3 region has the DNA TGCAGTGCTAGTGATCGGCGGGGAGGGGAGACCCAGTACTTC. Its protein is CSASDRRGGETQYF.

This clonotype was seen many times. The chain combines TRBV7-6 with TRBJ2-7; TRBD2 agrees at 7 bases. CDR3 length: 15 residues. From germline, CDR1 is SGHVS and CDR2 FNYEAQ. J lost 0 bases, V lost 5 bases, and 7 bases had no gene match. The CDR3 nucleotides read TGTGCCAGCAGCGGGGCTAGCGGTTCCTCCTACGAGCAGTACTTC. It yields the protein CASSGASGSSYEQYF. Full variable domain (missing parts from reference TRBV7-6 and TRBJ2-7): GAGVSQSPRYKVTKRGQDVALRCDPISGHVSLYWYRQALGQGPEFLTYFNYEAQQDKSGLPNDRFSAERPEGSISTLTIQRTEQRDSAMYRCASSGASGSSYEQYFGPGTRLTVT.

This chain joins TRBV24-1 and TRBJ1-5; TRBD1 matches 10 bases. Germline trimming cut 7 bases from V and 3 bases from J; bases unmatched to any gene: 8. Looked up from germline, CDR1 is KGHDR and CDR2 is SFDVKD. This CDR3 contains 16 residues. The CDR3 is CATSSFGTGVNQPQHF. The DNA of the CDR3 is TGTGCCACCAGCTCGTTCGGGACAGGGGTCAATCAGCCCCAGCATTTT.

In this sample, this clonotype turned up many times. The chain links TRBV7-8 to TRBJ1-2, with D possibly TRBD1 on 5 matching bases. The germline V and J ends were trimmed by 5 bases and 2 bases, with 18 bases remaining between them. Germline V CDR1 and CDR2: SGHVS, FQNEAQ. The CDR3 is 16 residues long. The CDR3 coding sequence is TGTGCCAGCAGCAACCACCGGGACTCCCTAAACTATGGCTACACCTTC. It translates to CASSNHRDSLNYGYTF.

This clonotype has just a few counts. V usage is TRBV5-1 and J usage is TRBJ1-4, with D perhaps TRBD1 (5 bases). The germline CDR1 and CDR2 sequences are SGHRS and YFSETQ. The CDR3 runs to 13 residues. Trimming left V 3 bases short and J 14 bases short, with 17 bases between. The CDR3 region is CASSSESGTSLFF. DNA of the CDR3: TGCGCCAGCAGCTCCGAATCCGGGACGAGCCTGTTTTTT.

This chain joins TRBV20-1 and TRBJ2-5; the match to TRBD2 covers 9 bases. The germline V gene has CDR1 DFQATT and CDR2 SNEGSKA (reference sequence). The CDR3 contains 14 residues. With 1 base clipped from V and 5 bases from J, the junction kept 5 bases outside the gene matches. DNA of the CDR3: TGCAGTGCTAGAGGCGGGGGGGCCTGGGAGACCCAGTACTTC. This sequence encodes CSARGGGAWETQYF.

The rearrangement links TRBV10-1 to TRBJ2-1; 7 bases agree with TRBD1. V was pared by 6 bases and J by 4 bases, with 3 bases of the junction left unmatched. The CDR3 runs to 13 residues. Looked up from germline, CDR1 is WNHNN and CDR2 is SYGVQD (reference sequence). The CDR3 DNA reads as TGCGCCAGCAGACAGGGGATTTACAATGAGCAGTTCTTC. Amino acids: CASRQGIYNEQFF.

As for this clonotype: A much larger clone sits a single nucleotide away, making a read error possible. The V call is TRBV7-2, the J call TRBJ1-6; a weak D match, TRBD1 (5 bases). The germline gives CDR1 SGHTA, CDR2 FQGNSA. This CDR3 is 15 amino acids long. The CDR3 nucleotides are TGTGCCTGCAGCTTAAGGGACGGAGGATATTCACCCCTCCACTTT. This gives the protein CACSLRDGGYSPLHF.

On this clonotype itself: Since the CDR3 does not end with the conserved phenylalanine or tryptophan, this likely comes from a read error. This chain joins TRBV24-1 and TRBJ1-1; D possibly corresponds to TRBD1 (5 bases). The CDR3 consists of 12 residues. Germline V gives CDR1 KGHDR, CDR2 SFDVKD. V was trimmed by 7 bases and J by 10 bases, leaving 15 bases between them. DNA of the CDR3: TGTGCCACCAGGGCGGACGGAGGGACAGCTTTCCTT. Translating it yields CATRADGGTAFL.

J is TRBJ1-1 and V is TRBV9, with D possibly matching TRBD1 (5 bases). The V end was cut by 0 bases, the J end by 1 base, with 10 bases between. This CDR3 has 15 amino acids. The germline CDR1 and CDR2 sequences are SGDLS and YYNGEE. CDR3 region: CASSVGHRRNTEAFF. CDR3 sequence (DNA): TGTGCCAGCAGCGTAGGCCACAGGAGGAACACTGAAGCTTTCTTT. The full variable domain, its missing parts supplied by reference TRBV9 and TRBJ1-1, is DSGVTQTPKHLITATGQRVTLRCSPRSGDLSVYWYQQSLDQGLQFLIQYYNGEERAKGNILERFSAQQFPDLHSELNLSSLELGDSALYFCASSVGHRRNTEAFFGQGTRLTVV.

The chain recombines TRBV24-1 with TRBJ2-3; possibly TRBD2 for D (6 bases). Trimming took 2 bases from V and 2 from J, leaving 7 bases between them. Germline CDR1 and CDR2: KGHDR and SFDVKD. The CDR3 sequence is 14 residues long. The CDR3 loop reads CATSDWGLTDTQYF. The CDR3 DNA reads TGTGCCACCAGTGATTGGGGACTCACAGATACGCAGTATTTT.

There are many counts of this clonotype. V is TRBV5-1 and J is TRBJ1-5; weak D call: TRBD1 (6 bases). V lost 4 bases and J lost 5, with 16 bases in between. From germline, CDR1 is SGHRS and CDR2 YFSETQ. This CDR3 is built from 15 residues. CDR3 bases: TGCGCCAGCAGCCTAGAGGGGGAGTTGCATCAGCCCCAGCATTTT. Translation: CASSLEGELHQPQHF.

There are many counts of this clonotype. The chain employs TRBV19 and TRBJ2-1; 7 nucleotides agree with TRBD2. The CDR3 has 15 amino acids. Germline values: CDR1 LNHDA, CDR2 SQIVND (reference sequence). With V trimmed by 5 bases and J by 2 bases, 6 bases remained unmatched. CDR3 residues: CASSESGITYNEQFF. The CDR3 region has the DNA TGTGCCAGTAGTGAAAGCGGGATAACCTACAATGAGCAGTTCTTC. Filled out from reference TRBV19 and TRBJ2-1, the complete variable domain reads DGGITQSPKYLFRKEGQNVTLSCEQNLNHDAMYWYRQDPGQGLRLIYYSQIVNDFQKGDIAEGYSVSREKKESFPLTVTSAQKNPTAFYLCASSESGITYNEQFFGPGTRLTVL.

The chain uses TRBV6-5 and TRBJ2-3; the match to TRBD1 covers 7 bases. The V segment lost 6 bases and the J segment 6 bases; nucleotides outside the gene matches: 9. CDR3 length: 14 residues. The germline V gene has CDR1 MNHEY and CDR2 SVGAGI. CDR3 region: CASSPGTEGDTQYF. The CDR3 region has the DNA TGTGCCAGCAGCCCCGGGACAGAAGGGGATACGCAGTATTTT.

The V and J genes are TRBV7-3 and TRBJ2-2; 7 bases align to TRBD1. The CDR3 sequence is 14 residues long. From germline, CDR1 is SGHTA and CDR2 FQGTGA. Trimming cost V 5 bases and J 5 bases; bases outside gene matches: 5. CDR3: CASSRQGTTGELFF. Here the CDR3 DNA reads TGTGCCAGCAGCCGACAGGGTACAACCGGGGAGCTGTTTTTT.

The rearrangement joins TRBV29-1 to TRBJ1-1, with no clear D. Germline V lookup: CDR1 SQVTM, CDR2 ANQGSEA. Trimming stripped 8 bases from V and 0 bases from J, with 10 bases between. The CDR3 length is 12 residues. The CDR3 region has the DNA TGCAGCTTGGATGTCATGAACACTGAAGCTTTCTTT. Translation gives CSLDVMNTEAFF.

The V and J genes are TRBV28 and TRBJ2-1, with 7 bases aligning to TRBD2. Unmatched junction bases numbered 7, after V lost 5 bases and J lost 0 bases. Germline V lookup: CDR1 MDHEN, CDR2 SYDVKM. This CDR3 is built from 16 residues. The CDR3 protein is CASSPGLDFSYNEQFF. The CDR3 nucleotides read TGTGCCAGCAGTCCAGGACTAGACTTCTCCTACAATGAGCAGTTCTTC.